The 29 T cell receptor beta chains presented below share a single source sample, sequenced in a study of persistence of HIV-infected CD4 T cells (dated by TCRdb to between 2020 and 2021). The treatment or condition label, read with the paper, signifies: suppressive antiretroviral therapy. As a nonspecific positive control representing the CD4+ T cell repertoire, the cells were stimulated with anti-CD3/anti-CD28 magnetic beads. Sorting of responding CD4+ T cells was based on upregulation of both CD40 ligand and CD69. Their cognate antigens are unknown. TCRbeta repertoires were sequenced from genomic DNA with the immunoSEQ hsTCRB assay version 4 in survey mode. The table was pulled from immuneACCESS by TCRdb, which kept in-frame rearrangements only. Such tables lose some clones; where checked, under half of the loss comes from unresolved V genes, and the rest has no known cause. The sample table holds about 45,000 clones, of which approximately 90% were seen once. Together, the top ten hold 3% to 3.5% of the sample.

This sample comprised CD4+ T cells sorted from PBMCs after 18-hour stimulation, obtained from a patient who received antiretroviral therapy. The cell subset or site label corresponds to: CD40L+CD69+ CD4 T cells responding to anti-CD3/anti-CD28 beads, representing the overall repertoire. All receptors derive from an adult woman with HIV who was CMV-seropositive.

CDR3 bases: TGTGCCAGCAGTTTCGACAGGGATGTGGATGGCTACACCTTC. It translates to CASSFDRDVDGYTF. The J gene is TRBJ1-2, the V gene TRBV6-5; 7 bases agree with TRBD1. With V trimmed by 4 bases and J by 6 bases, 8 bases remained unmatched. This CDR3 region has 14 residues. Germline assignment: CDR1 MNHEY and CDR2 SVGAGI.

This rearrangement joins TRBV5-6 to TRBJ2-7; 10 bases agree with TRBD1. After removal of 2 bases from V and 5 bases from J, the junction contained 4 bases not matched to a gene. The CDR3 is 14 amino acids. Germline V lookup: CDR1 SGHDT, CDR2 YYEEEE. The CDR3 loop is CASSLTGQGNEQYF. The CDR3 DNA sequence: TGTGCCAGCAGCTTAACGGGACAGGGGAACGAGCAGTACTTC.

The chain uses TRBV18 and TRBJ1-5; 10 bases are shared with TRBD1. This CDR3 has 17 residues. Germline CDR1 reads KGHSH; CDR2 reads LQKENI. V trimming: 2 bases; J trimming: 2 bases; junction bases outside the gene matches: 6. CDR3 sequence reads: CASSPTGTGVRNQPQHF. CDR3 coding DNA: TGTGCCAGCTCACCAACCGGGACAGGGGTTCGCAATCAGCCCCAGCATTTT.

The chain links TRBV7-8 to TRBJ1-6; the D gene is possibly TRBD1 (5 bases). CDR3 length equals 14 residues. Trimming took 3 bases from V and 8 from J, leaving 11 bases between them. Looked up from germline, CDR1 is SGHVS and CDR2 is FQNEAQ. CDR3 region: CASSLSRVYSPLHF. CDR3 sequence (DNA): TGTGCCAGCAGCTTGAGCAGGGTTTATTCACCCCTCCACTTT.

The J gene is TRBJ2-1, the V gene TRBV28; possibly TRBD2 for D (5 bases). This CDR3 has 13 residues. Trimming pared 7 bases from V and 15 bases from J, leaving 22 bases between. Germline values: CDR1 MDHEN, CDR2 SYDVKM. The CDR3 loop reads CASIAADRVYVFF. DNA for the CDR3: TGTGCCAGCATTGCAGCGGATAGGGTTTATGTGTTCTTC.

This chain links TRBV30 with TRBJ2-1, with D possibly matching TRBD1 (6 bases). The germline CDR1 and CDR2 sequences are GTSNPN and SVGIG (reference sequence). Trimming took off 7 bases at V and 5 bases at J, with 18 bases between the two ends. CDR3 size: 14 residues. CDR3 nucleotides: TGTGCCTATCACTCGGGACAAATACACAATGAGCAGTTCTTC. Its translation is CAYHSGQIHNEQFF.

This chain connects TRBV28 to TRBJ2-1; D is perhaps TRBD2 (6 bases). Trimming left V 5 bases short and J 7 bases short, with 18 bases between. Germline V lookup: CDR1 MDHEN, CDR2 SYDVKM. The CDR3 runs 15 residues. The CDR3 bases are TGTGCCAGCAGTCCCCGAATAGCGGAGGTTAATGAGCAGTTCTTC. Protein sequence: CASSPRIAEVNEQFF.

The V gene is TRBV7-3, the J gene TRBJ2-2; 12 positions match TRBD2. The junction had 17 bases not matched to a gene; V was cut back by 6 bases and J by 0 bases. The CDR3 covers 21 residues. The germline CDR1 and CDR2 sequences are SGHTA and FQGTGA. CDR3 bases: TGTGCCAGCAGTCACATGCACGGACTAGCGGGATTCCGCCCGAACACCGGGGAGCTGTTTTTT. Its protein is CASSHMHGLAGFRPNTGELFF.

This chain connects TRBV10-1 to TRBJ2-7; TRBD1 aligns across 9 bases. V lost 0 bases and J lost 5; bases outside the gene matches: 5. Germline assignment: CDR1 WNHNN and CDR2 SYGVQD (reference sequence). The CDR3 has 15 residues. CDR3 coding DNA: TGCGCCAGCAGTGAGTCGGGACAGGGAATCGACGAGCAGTACTTC. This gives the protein CASSESGQGIDEQYF.

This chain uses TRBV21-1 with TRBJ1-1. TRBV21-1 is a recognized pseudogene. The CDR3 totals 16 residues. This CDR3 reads CASSNPPPGLNTEAFF. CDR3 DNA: TGTGCCAGCAGCAATCCCCCCCCAGGACTTAACACTGAAGCTTTCTTT.

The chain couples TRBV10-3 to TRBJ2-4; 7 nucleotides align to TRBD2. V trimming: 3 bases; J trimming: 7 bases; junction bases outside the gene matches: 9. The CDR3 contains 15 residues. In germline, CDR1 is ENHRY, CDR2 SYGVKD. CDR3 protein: CAISEGGGWGNIQYF. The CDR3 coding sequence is TGTGCCATCAGTGAAGGCGGGGGTTGGGGGAACATTCAGTACTTC.

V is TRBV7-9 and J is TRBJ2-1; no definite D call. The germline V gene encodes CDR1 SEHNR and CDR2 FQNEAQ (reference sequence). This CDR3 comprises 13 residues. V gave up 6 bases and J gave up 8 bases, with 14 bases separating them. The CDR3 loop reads CASRGPQSDEQFF. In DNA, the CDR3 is TGTGCCAGCAGGGGCCCTCAGAGCGATGAGCAGTTCTTC. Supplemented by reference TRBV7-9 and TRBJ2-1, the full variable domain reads DTGVSQNPRHKITKRGQNVTFRCDPISEHNRLYWYRQTLGQGPEFLTYFQNEAQLEKSRLLSDRFSAERPKGSFSTLEIQRTEQGDSAMYLCASRGPQSDEQFFGPGTRLTVL.

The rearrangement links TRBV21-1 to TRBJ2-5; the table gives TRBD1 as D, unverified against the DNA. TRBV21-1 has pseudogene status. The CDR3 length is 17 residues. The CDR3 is CASSKETGGFQKETQYF. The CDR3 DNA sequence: TGTGCCAGCAGCAAAGAGACAGGGGGCTTTCAAAAAGAGACCCAGTACTTC.

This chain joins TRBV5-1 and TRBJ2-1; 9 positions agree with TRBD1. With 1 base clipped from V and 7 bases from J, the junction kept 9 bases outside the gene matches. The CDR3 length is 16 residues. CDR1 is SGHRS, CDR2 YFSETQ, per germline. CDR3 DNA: TGCGCCAGCAGCTTGAACCCCGGGACAGGGTCGAATGAGCAGTTCTTC. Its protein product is CASSLNPGTGSNEQFF.

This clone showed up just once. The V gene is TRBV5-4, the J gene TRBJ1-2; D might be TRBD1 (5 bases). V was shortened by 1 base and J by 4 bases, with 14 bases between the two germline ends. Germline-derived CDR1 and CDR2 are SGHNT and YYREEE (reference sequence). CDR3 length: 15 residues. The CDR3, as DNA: TGTGCCAGCAGCTTGTCAGGGTGGAATAGCTATGGCTACACCTTC. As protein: CASSLSGWNSYGYTF.

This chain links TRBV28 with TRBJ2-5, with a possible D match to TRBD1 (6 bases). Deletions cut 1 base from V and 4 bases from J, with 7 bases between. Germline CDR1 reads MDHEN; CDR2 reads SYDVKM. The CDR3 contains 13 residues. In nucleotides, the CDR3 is TGTGCCAGCAGTTTATCAGGGGCAGAGACCCAGTACTTC. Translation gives CASSLSGAETQYF.

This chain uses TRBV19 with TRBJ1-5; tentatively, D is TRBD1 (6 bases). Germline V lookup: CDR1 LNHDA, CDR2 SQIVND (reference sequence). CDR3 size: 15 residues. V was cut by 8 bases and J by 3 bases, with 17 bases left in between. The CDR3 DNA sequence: TGTGCCAGTGGCGTAGGGGGAAGCTACAATCAGCCCCAGCATTTT. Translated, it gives CASGVGGSYNQPQHF.

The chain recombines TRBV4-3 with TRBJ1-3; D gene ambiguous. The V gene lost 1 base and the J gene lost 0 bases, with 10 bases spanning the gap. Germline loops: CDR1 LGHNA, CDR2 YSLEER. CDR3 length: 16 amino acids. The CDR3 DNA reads TGCGCCAGCAGCCAAGGGTCACGGGGCTCTGGAAACACCATATATTTT. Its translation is CASSQGSRGSGNTIYF.

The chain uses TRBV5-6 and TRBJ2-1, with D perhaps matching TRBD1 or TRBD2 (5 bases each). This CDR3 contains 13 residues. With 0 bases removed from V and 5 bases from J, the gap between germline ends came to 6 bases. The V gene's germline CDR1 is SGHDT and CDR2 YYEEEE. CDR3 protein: CASSLAGHNEQFF. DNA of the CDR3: TGTGCCAGCAGCTTGGCGGGACACAATGAGCAGTTCTTC.

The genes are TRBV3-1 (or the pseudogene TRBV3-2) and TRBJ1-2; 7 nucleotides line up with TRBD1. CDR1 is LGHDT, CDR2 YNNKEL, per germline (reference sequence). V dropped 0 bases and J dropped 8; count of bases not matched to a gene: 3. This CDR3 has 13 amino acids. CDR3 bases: TGTGCCAGCAGCCAAGAGACAGGGTACGGCTACACCTTC. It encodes CASSQETGYGYTF.

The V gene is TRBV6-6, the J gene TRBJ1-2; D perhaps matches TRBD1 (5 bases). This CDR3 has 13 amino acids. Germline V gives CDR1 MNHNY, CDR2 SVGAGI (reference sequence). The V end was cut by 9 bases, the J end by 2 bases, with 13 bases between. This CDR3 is CASRRGQNYGYTF. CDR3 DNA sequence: TGTGCCAGTCGGAGGGGCCAAAACTATGGCTACACCTTC.

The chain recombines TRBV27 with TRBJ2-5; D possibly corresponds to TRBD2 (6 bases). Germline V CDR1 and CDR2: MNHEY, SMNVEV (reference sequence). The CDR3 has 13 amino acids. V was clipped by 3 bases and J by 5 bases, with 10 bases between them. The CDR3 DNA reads TGTGCCAGCAGTTTTCGGGGGACGGAGACCCAGTACTTC. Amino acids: CASSFRGTETQYF.

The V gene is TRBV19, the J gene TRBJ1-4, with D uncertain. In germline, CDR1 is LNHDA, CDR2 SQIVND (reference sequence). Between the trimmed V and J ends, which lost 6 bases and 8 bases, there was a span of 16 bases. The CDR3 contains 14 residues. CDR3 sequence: CASSRLGVGEKLFF. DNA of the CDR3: TGTGCCAGTAGCCGCCTGGGTGTGGGGGAAAAACTGTTTTTT.

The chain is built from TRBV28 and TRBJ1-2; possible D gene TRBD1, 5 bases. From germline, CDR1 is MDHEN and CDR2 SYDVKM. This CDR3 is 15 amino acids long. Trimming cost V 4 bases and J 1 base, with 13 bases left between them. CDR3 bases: TGTGCCAGCAGTTATACGGGACTCCTTAACTATGGCTACACCTTC. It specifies CASSYTGLLNYGYTF.

As DNA, the CDR3 is TGCGCCAGCAGCTCAGGACAGCGCTACAATGAGCAGTTCTTC. Residues: CASSSGQRYNEQFF. The V gene is TRBV5-1, the J gene TRBJ2-1; D perhaps matches TRBD1 (6 bases). Trimming removed 3 bases at V and 3 bases at J, with 10 bases between. CDR1 and CDR2 (germline): SGHRS, YFSETQ. The CDR3 is 14 amino acids.

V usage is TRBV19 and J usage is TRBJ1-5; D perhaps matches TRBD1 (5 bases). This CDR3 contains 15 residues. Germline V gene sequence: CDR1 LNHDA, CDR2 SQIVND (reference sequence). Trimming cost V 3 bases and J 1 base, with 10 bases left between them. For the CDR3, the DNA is TGTGCCAGTAGTATCGTGGAGGGGAGCAATCAGCCCCAGCATTTT. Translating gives CASSIVEGSNQPQHF.

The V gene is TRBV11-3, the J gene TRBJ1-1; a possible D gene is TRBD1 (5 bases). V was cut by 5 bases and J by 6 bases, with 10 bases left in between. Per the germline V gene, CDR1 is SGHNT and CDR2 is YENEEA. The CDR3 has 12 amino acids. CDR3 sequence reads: CASSLDRPEAFF. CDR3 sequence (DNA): TGTGCCAGCAGCCTCGACAGACCTGAAGCTTTCTTT.

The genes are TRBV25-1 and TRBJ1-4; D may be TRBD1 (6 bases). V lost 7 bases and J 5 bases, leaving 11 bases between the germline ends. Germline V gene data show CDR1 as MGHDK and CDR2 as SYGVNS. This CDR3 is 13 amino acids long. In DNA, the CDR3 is TGTGCCAGCAAGGACAGTTACAATGAAAAACTGTTTTTT. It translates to CASKDSYNEKLFF.

The CDR3 sequence: CASSFRAGGGIAEAFF. In nucleotides, the CDR3 is TGTGCCAGCAGTTTCCGGGCCGGAGGTGGAATCGCTGAAGCTTTCTTT. The rearrangement joins TRBV27 to TRBJ1-1, with unresolved D. Trimming shortened V by 3 bases and J by 6 bases, and 20 bases separated the two germline ends. The CDR3 spans 16 residues. Germline CDR1 MNHEY, CDR2 SMNVEV (reference sequence).